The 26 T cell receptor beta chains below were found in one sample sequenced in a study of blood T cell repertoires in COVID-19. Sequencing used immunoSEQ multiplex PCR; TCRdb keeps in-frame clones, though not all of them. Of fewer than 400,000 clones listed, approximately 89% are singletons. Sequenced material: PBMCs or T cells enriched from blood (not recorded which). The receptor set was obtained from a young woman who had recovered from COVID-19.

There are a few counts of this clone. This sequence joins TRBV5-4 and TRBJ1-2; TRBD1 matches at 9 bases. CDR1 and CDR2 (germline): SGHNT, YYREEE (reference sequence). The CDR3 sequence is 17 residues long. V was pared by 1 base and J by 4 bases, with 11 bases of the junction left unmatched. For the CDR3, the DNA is TGTGCCAGCAGCTTGCCGAGTTCGAGGACAGGGGTCTATGGCTACACCTTC. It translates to CASSLPSSRTGVYGYTF.

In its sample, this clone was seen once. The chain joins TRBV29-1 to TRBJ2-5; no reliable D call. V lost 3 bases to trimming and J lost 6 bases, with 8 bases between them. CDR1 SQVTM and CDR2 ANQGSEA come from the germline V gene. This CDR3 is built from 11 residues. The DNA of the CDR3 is TGCAGCGTTGACGGGTTTAAGACCCAGTACTTC. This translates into CSVDGFKTQYF.

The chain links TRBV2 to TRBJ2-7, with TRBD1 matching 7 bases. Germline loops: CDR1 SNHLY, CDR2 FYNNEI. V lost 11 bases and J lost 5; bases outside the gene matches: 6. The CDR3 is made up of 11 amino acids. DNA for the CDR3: TGTGCCGGATTAGGGGGCCACGAGCAGTACTTC. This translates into CAGLGGHEQYF.

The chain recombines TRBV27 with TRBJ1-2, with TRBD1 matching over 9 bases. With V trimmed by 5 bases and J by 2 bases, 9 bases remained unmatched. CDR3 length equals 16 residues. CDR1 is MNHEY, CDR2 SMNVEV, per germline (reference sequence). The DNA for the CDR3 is TGTGCCAGCAGTCCCTCTCGGACAGGGGCCAACTATGGCTACACCTTC. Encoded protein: CASSPSRTGANYGYTF.

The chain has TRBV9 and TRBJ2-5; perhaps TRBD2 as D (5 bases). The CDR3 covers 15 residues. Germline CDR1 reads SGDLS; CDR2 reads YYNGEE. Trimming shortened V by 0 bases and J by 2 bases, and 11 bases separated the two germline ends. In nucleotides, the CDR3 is TGTGCCAGCAGCGTAGGGGTTACTAGGCAAGAGACCCAGTACTTC. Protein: CASSVGVTRQETQYF.

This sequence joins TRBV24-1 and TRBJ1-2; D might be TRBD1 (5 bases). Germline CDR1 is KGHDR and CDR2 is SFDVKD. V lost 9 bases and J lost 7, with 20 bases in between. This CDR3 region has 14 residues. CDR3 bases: TGTGCCACCCGTGCCTCGGGGGAAGTAGGTGGCTACACCTTC. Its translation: CATRASGEVGGYTF.

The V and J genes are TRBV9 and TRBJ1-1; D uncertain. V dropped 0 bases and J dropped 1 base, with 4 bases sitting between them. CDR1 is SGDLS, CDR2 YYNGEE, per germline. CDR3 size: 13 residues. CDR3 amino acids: CASSVVKNTEAFF. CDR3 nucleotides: TGTGCCAGCAGCGTAGTAAAGAACACTGAAGCTTTCTTT.

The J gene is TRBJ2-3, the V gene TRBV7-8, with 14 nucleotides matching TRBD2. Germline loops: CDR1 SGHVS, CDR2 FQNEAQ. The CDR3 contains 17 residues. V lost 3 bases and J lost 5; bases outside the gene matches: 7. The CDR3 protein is CASSFRLAGGPVDTQYF. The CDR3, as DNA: TGTGCCAGCAGCTTCAGACTAGCGGGAGGGCCGGTAGATACGCAGTATTTT. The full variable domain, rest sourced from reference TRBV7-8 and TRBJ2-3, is GAGVSQSPRYKVAKRGQDVALRCDPISGHVSLFWYQQALGQGPEFLTYFQNEAQLDKSGLPSDRFFAERPEGSVSTLKIQRTQQEDSAVYLCASSFRLAGGPVDTQYFGPGTRLTVL.

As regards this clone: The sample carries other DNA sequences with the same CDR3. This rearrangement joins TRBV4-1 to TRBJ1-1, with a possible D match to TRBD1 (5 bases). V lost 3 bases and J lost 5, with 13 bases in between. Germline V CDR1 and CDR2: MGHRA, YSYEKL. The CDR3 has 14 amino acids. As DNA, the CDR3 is TGCGCCAGCAGCCACTCTCAGGGTCTTACTGAAGCTTTCTTT. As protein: CASSHSQGLTEAFF.

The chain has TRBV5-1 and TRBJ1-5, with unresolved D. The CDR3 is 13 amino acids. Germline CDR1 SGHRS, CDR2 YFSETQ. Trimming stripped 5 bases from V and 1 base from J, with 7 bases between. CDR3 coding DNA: TGCGCCAGCAGGGCTCGCAGCAATCAGCCCCAGCATTTT. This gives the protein CASRARSNQPQHF.

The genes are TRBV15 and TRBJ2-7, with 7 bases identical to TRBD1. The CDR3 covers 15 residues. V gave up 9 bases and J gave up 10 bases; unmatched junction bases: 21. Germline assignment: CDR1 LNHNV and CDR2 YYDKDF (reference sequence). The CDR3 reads CATSPRRQGRIPQYF. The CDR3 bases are TGTGCCACATCCCCCCGGAGACAGGGTAGAATTCCCCAGTACTTC.

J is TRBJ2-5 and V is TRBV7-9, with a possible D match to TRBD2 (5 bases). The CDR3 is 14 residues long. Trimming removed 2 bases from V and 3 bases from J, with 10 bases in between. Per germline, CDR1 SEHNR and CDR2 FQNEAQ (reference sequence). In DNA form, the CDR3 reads TGTGCCAGCAGCTTAAGGGAGCTCAAAGAGACCCAGTACTTC. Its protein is CASSLRELKETQYF.

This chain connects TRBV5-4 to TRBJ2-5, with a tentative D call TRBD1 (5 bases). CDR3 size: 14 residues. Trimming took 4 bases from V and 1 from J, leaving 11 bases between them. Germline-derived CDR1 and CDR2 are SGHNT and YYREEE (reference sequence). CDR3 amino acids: CASSQGVSQETQYF. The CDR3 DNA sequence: TGTGCCAGCAGCCAAGGGGTAAGCCAAGAGACCCAGTACTTC.

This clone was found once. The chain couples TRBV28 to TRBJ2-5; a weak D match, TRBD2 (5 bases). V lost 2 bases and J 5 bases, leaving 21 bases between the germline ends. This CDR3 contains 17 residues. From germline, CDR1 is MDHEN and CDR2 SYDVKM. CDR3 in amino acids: CASSLGAWEIGEETQYF. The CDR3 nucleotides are TGTGCCAGCAGTTTAGGTGCGTGGGAAATTGGGGAGGAGACCCAGTACTTC.

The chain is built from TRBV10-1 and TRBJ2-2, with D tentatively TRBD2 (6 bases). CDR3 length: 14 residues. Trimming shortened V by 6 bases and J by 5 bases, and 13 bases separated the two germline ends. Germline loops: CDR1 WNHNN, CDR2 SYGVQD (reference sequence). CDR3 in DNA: TGCGCCAGCAGCAAGGACTATGAGACCGGGGAGCTGTTTTTT. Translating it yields CASSKDYETGELFF.

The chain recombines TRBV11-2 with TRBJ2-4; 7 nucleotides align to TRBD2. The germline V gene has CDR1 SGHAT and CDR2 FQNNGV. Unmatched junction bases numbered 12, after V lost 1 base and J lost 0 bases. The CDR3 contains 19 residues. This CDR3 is CASSLVFMGRDLAKNIQYF. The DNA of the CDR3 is TGTGCCAGCAGCTTAGTTTTTATGGGGAGGGACCTAGCCAAAAACATTCAGTACTTC.

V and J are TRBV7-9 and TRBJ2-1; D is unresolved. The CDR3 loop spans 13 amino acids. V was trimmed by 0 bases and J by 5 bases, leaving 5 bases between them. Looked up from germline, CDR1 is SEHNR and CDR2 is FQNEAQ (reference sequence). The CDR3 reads CASSLAYHNEQFF. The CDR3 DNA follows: TGTGCCAGCAGCTTAGCTTATCACAATGAGCAGTTCTTC.

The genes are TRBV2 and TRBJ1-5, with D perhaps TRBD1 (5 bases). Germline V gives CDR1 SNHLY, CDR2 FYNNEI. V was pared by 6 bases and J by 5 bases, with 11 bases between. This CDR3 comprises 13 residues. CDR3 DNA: TGTGCCAGCAGCGATCTCAGGGATCAGCCCCAGCATTTT. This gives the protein CASSDLRDQPQHF. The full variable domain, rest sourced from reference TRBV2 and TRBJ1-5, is EPEVTQTPSHQVTQMGQEVILRCVPISNHLYFYWYRQILGQKVEFLVSFYNNEISEKSEIFDDQFSVERPDGSNFTLKIRSTKLEDSAMYFCASSDLRDQPQHFGDGTRLSIL.

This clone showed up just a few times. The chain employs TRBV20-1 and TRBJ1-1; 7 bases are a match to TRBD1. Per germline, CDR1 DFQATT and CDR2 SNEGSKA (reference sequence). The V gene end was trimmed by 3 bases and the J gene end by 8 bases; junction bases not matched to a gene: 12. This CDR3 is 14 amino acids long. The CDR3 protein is CSASRRGLRWEAFF. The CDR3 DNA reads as TGCAGTGCTAGTCGTAGGGGGCTTAGGTGGGAAGCTTTCTTT.

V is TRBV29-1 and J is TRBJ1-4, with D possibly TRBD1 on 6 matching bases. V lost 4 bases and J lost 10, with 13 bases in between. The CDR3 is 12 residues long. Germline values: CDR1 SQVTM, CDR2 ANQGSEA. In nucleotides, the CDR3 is TGCAGCGTTGGTACAGGGAGTGGAAAACTGTTTTTT. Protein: CSVGTGSGKLFF.

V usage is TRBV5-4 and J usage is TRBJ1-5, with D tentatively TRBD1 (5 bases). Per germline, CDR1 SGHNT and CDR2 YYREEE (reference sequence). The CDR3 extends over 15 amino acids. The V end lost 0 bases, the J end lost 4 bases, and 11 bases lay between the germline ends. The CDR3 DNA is TGTGCCAGCAGCTTGGGTGGGGCCTCAAATCAGCCCCAGCATTTT. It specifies CASSLGGASNQPQHF.

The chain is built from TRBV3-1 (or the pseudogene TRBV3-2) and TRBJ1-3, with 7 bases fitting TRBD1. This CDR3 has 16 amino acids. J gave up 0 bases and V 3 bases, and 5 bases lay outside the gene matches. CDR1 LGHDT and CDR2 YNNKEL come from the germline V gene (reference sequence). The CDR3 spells CASSHYRDSSGNTIYF. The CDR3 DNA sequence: TGTGCCAGCAGCCACTACCGGGACAGCTCTGGAAACACCATATATTTT.

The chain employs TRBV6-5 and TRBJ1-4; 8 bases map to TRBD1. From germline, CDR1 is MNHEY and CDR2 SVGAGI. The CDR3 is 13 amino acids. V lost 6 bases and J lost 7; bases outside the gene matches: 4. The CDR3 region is CASRDRVAEKLFF. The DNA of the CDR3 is TGTGCCAGCAGGGACAGGGTTGCTGAAAAACTGTTTTTT.

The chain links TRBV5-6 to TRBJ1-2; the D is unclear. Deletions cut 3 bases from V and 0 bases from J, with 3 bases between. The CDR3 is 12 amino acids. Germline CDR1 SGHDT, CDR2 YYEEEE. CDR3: CASSSSNYGYTF. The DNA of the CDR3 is TGTGCCAGCAGCTCTTCTAACTATGGCTACACCTTC.

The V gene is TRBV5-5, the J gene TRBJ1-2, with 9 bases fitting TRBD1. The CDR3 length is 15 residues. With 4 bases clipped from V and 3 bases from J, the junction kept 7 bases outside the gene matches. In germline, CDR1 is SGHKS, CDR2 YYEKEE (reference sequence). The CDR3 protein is CASSPGTGWDYGYTF. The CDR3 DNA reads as TGTGCCAGCAGCCCCGGGACAGGGTGGGACTATGGCTACACCTTC. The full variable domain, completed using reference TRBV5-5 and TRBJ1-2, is DAGVTQSPTHLIKTRGQQVTLRCSPISGHKSVSWYQQVLGQGPQFIFQYYEKEERGRGNFPDRFSARQFPNYSSELNVNALLLGDSALYLCASSPGTGWDYGYTFGSGTRLTVV.

In DNA, the CDR3 is TGTGCCAGTAGCTGGAACAGGGACACTGAAGCTTTCTTT. Translated: CASSWNRDTEAFF. The chain links TRBV19 to TRBJ1-1, with TRBD1 as a possible D gene (6 bases). CDR3 size: 13 residues. CDR1 and CDR2 from the germline V gene are LNHDA and SQIVND (reference sequence). V lost 6 bases and J lost 3, with 11 bases in between.